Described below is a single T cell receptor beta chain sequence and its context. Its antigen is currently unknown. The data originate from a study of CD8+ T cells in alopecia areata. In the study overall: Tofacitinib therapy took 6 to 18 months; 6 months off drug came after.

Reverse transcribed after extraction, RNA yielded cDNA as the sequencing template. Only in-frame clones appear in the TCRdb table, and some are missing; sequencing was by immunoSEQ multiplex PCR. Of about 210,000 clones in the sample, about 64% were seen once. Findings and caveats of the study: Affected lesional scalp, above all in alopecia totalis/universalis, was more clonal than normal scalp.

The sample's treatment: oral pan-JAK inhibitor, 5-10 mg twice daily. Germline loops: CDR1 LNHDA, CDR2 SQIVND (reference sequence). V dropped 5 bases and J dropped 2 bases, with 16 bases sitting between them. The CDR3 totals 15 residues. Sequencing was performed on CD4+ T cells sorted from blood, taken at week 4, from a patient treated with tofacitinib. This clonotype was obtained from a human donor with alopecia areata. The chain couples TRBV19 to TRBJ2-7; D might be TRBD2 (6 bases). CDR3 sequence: CASSPPGLTPYEQYF. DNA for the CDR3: TGTGCCAGTAGTCCTCCGGGACTGACCCCCTACGAGCAGTACTTC.